Listed here is a single T cell receptor (beta chain). The antigen is undetermined. The entry originates in a study of T-cell memory formation after mild COVID-19. Overall study: TCR clusters were mostly donor specific.

Germline lookup yields CDR1 SNHLY and CDR2 FYNNEI. With 8 bases removed from V and 1 base from J, the gap between germline ends came to 12 bases. The CDR3 runs to 13 residues. 5'RACE, which relied on constant-segment primers, yielded TCR alpha and TCR beta cDNA libraries carrying sample barcodes and UMIs. TCRdb reprocessed the 5' RACE reads with MiXCR, giving one entry per CDR3 protein. The sample records a few hundred thousand distinct CDR3 sequences, 21% being singletons. Notes on the study in general: Day 37-peaking second-wave clones had unconfirmed SARS-CoV-2 specificity. Shrinking CD4+ clones were chiefly CM and EM; CD8+ ones were chiefly EMRA.

The receptor's source is an adult woman who had mild COVID-19 (a few samples of this study predate the infection). Cell type and time point are not known. What was sequenced was PBMCs or a T cell subset sorted from them (not recorded which). The chain recombines TRBV2 with TRBJ2-7; D is unresolved. The CDR3 loop is CASVQPGSYEQYF. The CDR3 coding sequence is TGTGCCAGCGTACAGCCCGGATCCTACGAGCAGTACTTC.